What follows are 9 T cell receptor beta chains derived from one specimen sequenced in a study of neurological immune-mediated disorders. TCRdb re-called the 5' RACE reads with MiXCR, one entry per CDR3 protein. Of tens of thousands of distinct CDR3 sequences listed, around 13% are singletons. Sequencing used CD4+ T cells from blood. Every receptor here comes from an older woman with HTLV-1-associated myelopathy (HAM/TSP).

This clonotype was counted between two and nine times. The V and J genes are TRBV18 and TRBJ1-1; D call uncertain. CDR1 KGHSH and CDR2 LQKENI come from the germline V gene. The CDR3 is 13 amino acids. The ends were cut back, 3 bases at V and 6 bases at J, with 11 bases in the middle. The CDR3 DNA sequence: TGTGCCAGCTCACCTAGGGTCTATTCTGAAGCTTTCTTT. It codes for CASSPRVYSEAFF.

This clonotype was detected many times. CDR3 in amino acids: CASNLDRYTYGYTF. CDR3 DNA: TGTGCCAGCAACTTGGACAGGTACACCTATGGCTACACCTTC. V and J are TRBV6-6 and TRBJ1-2, with TRBD1 matching over 7 bases. Trimming at V came to 7 bases and at J to 4 bases, leaving 9 bases not matched to a gene. The CDR3 has 14 residues. Germline assignment: CDR1 MNHNY and CDR2 SVGAGI (reference sequence).

The genes are TRBV5-1 and TRBJ1-2; D is ambiguous. Germline-derived CDR1 and CDR2 are SGHRS and YFSETQ. Deletions cut 4 bases from V and 3 bases from J, with 13 bases between. CDR3 length equals 14 residues. The CDR3 DNA sequence: TGCGCCAGCAGCCAAAACAGCTATCACTATGGCTACACCTTC. It encodes CASSQNSYHYGYTF.

Note on this clonotype: This may come from a read error, since a much larger clone is one base off. V is TRBV6-1 and J is TRBJ2-1, with 12 bases that match TRBD1. The junction had 7 bases not matched to a gene; V was cut back by 7 bases and J by 9 bases. Per germline, CDR1 MNHNS and CDR2 SASEGT. The CDR3 extends over 14 amino acids. CDR3 DNA: TGTGCCAGCATATGGGACAGGGGGCATGGTGAGCAGTTCTTC. Its translation: CASIWDRGHGEQFF.

This clonotype appeared many times. V gene TRBV6-2 or TRBV6-3 combines with J gene TRBJ2-1; TRBD2 might be the D (5 bases). The germline V gene has CDR1 MNHEY and CDR2 SVGEGT. CDR3 length equals 17 residues. The V gene lost 6 bases and the J gene lost 7 bases, with 25 bases spanning the gap. CDR3 sequence reads: CASSPRVDWYSGNEQFF. The CDR3 region has the DNA TGTGCCAGCAGCCCAAGGGTGGACTGGTATAGTGGTAATGAGCAGTTCTTC.

This clonotype was detected ten times or more. This chain uses TRBV7-8 with TRBJ2-2; D remains unclear. CDR3 length equals 16 residues. Trimming took off 5 bases at V and 6 bases at J, with 19 bases between the two ends. Germline V gene lookup returns CDR1 SGHVS and CDR2 FQNEAQ. CDR3 DNA: TGTGCCAGCAGCCCTCCCGGATCCACCAGGTCCGGGGAGCTGTTTTTT. Its translation: CASSPPGSTRSGELFF.

This clonotype was detected ten times or more. The CDR3, as DNA: TGTGCCAGCAGCGCGTCGACAGGGGAAGGGATAGGCTACACCTTC. Translating it yields CASSASTGEGIGYTF. The chain combines TRBV11-2 with TRBJ1-2; TRBD1 aligns across 8 bases. The CDR3 sequence is 15 residues long. Trimming took 5 bases from V and 8 from J; bases not matched to a gene: 13. Germline loops: CDR1 SGHAT, CDR2 FQNNGV. Full variable domain (missing parts from reference TRBV11-2 and TRBJ1-2): EAGVAQSPRYKIIEKRQSVAFWCNPISGHATLYWYQQILGQGPKLLIQFQNNGVVDDSQLPKDRFSAERLKGVDSTLKIQPAKLEDSAVYLCASSASTGEGIGYTFGSGTRLTVV.

The V gene is TRBV5-6, the J gene TRBJ2-7; D is perhaps TRBD2 (6 bases). From germline, CDR1 is SGHDT and CDR2 YYEEEE. The CDR3 runs to 15 residues. The V end was cut by 3 bases, the J end by 7 bases, with 20 bases between. The CDR3 nucleotides are TGTGCCAGCAGCTACTCCTTGACAGTGAGCGGGGAGCAGTACTTC. It specifies CASSYSLTVSGEQYF.

This clonotype has a count of ten or more. In DNA form, the CDR3 reads TGCGCCAGCAGCCCTGCGGGGGGGCTTCAACATCAGCCCCAGCATTTT. Translated: CASSPAGGLQHQPQHF. This chain connects TRBV5-1 to TRBJ1-5, with D possibly TRBD1 on 6 matching bases. V was shortened by 4 bases and J by 5 bases, with 19 bases between the two germline ends. Germline values: CDR1 SGHRS, CDR2 YFSETQ. The CDR3 runs to 16 residues.